The T cell receptor beta chain under discussion was sequenced for a study of early T cells in non-severe SARS-CoV-2 infection. Study-wide context: Chains were not paired, and sequencing was done on bulk RNA from unsorted whole blood.

This clonotype was observed many times. The CDR3 is made up of 16 amino acids. In germline, CDR1 is SNHLY, CDR2 FYNNEI. Trimming took 3 bases from V and 7 from J; bases not matched to a gene: 6. TCRdb used MiXCR to reprocess the 5' RACE reads, holding one entry per CDR3 protein. This sample yields 25,000 to 30,000 distinct CDR3 sequences, of which approximately 5.1% are seen a single time; 24% belongs to the top ten. This rearrangement joins TRBV2 to TRBJ2-1; 13 bases line up with TRBD2. This clonotype was sampled from an adult who was a healthcare worker with PCR-confirmed SARS-CoV-2 infection or an uninfected control (not recorded which). Source material: whole blood. CDR3 bases: TGTGCCAGCAGTGAGGAAGGACTAGCGGGAGCTAATGAGCAGTTCTTC. This gives the protein CASSEEGLAGANEQFF. The variable domain in full, completed from reference TRBV2 and TRBJ2-1, reads EPEVTQTPSHQVTQMGQEVILRCVPISNHLYFYWYRQILGQKVEFLVSFYNNEISEKSEIFDDQFSVERPDGSNFTLKIRSTKLEDSAMYFCASSEEGLAGANEQFFGPGTRLTVL.